The 2 T cell receptor beta chains reported below all come from one sample, sequenced in a study of PD-1 blockade in classical Hodgkin lymphoma. Time point given: cycle 4 day 1 (C4D1), after more than five weeks of nivolumab. All patients experienced relapse after autologous stem cell transplantation, and brentuximab vedotin exposure was variable. Only in-frame clones appear in the TCRdb table, and some are missing; sequencing was by immunoSEQ multiplex PCR. This sample carries 100,000 or so clones, approximately 90% of them seen once, and the ten largest clones take around 2.9%. This specimen consisted of peripheral blood mononuclear cells (PBMCs), obtained before the fourth cycle of nivolumab. The receptors come from a human donor with classical Hodgkin lymphoma.

V usage is TRBV29-1 and J usage is TRBJ2-4, with 7 bases aligning to TRBD1. The CDR3 consists of 16 residues. Looked up from germline, CDR1 is SQVTM and CDR2 is ANQGSEA. V trimming: 0 bases; J trimming: 2 bases; junction bases outside the gene matches: 7. The CDR3 DNA sequence: TGCAGCGTTGAAGATAGAGGGGGCCGAACCAAAAACATTCAGTACTTC. Its protein product is CSVEDRGGRTKNIQYF.

This clone was detected a few times. The V gene is TRBV4-3, the J gene TRBJ1-2; D is possibly TRBD1 (6 bases). CDR1 is LGHNA, CDR2 YSLEER, per germline. This CDR3 comprises 17 residues. V lost 0 bases, J lost 1 base, and 15 bases lay in between. The CDR3, as DNA: TGCGCCAGCAGCCAAGATGGGGGCCTGACAGTTAACTATGGCTACACCTTC. This sequence encodes CASSQDGGLTVNYGYTF.